Shown below are 19 T cell receptor beta chains from a single sample sequenced in a study of blood T cell repertoires in COVID-19. Sequenced by immunoSEQ multiplex PCR; TCRdb stores in-frame clones only, minus some. This sample yields about 120,000 clones, of which approximately 85% are seen a single time; about 6.1% belongs to the top ten. The sample was peripheral blood. These receptors were collected from a woman aged 60-75 years with COVID-19, enrolled during active disease.

This sequence joins TRBV2 and TRBJ2-5, with TRBD1 identical over 9 bases. V dropped 6 bases and J dropped 5; count of bases not matched to a gene: 4. The CDR3 covers 13 residues. Germline values: CDR1 SNHLY, CDR2 FYNNEI. The CDR3 bases are TGTGCCAGCAGGAGGGACAGGGCGGAGACCCAGTACTTC. Encoded protein: CASRRDRAETQYF.

The V and J genes are TRBV15 and TRBJ1-2; TRBD1 matches at 7 bases. The ends lost 5 bases at V and 4 bases at J; junction bases unmatched: 7. The CDR3 length is 14 residues. Looked up from germline, CDR1 is LNHNV and CDR2 is YYDKDF (reference sequence). The CDR3 sequence: CATSSRDSLYGYTF. CDR3 coding DNA: TGTGCCACCAGCTCTCGGGACAGCCTCTATGGCTACACCTTC.

The chain couples TRBV2 to TRBJ2-7; D unclear. The CDR3 has 11 residues. Trimming removed 6 bases at V and 7 bases at J, with 10 bases between. The germline gives CDR1 SNHLY, CDR2 FYNNEI. CDR3 DNA sequence: TGTGCCAGCAGCGCCTATGTAGAGCAGTACTTC. Translating it yields CASSAYVEQYF.

V usage is TRBV12-5 and J usage is TRBJ1-1; D is possibly TRBD1 (5 bases). Germline assignment: CDR1 LGHNT and CDR2 FRNRAP. The CDR3 runs 13 residues. Trimming took 6 bases from V and 5 from J, leaving 13 bases between them. In DNA, the CDR3 is TGTGCTAGTGGCCCGGCCGGGGGGACTGAAGCTTTCTTT. It yields the protein CASGPAGGTEAFF. The complete variable domain, with remaining parts taken from reference TRBV12-5 and TRBJ1-1, reads DARVTQTPRHKVTEMGQEVTMRCQPILGHNTVFWYRQTMMQGLELLAYFRNRAPLDDSGMPKDRFSAEMPDATLATLKIQPSEPRDSAVYFCASGPAGGTEAFFGQGTRLTVV.

The genes are TRBV27 and TRBJ1-5, with 8 bases fitting TRBD1. The CDR3 loop spans 14 amino acids. Germline CDR1 MNHEY, CDR2 SMNVEV (reference sequence). Trimming cost V 4 bases and J 5 bases; bases outside gene matches: 4. CDR3 nucleotides: TGTGCCAGCAGTTCGGACAGGGAGGATCAGCCCCAGCATTTT. Its translation is CASSSDREDQPQHF.

V is TRBV3-1 (or the pseudogene TRBV3-2) and J is TRBJ1-2, with 7 positions matching TRBD1. This CDR3 is 17 amino acids long. Germline-derived CDR1 and CDR2 are LGHDT and YNNKEL (reference sequence). Trimming at V came to 1 base and at J to 7 bases, leaving 15 bases not matched to a gene. In DNA form, the CDR3 reads TGTGCCAGCAGCCAAGCAGGGACAGAACCGCAGCGTAGTGGCTACACCTTC. Protein product: CASSQAGTEPQRSGYTF.

The J gene is TRBJ1-2, the V gene TRBV7-9; D possibly corresponds to TRBD1 (5 bases). The CDR3 length is 18 residues. Germline lookup yields CDR1 SEHNR and CDR2 FQNEAQ (reference sequence). Between the trimmed V and J ends, which lost 7 bases and 0 bases, there was a span of 24 bases. CDR3 protein: CASNRGYGGRGANYGYTF. The CDR3 bases are TGTGCCAGCAACCGGGGGTATGGTGGTCGAGGGGCTAACTATGGCTACACCTTC.

This clone was found once. The chain has TRBV5-6 and TRBJ1-5; 7 nucleotides match TRBD1. The V gene's germline CDR1 is SGHDT and CDR2 YYEEEE. Trimming at V came to 2 bases and at J to 0 bases, leaving 5 bases not matched to a gene. CDR3 length: 16 residues. CDR3 region: CASSLGGSYSNQPQHF. The CDR3 DNA reads TGTGCCAGCAGCTTAGGGGGCAGTTATAGCAATCAGCCCCAGCATTTT.

This clone occurred a few times. J is TRBJ1-2 and V is TRBV6-5, with D possibly being TRBD1 (6 bases). CDR3 size: 14 residues. Trimming removed 8 bases from V and 6 bases from J, with 19 bases in between. Germline CDR1 MNHEY, CDR2 SVGAGI. This chain's CDR3 is CASGTPGQLNGYTF. The CDR3 nucleotides are TGTGCCAGCGGCACTCCAGGACAGCTGAATGGCTACACCTTC.

The chain couples TRBV29-1 to TRBJ1-1; no clear D gene. V was shortened by 6 bases and J by 0 bases, with 5 bases between the two germline ends. Germline V gene sequence: CDR1 SQVTM, CDR2 ANQGSEA. The CDR3 sequence is 11 residues long. CDR3 in amino acids: CSVQMNTEAFF. Here the CDR3 DNA reads TGCAGCGTCCAGATGAACACTGAAGCTTTCTTT.

V is TRBV28 and J is TRBJ1-6; 7 bases are shared with TRBD1. The germline V gene encodes CDR1 MDHEN and CDR2 SYDVKM. The CDR3 runs to 15 residues. V dropped 7 bases and J dropped 7; count of bases not matched to a gene: 10. As DNA, the CDR3 is TGTGCCAGCACCACGACAGGGATAGGAAATTCACCCCTCCACTTT. Amino acids: CASTTTGIGNSPLHF.

This chain uses TRBV5-6 with TRBJ1-3; unclear D gene. This CDR3 is 14 amino acids long. The germline V gene encodes CDR1 SGHDT and CDR2 YYEEEE. The V gene lost 2 bases and the J gene lost 0 bases, with 6 bases spanning the gap. CDR3 residues: CASSLGGSGNTIYF. The DNA for the CDR3 is TGTGCCAGCAGCTTAGGAGGCTCTGGAAACACCATATATTTT.

CDR3 sequence: CASSQEGQGSAYTEAFF. The CDR3 region has the DNA TGTGCCAGCAGCCAAGAGGGACAGGGGTCCGCGTACACTGAAGCTTTCTTT. V is TRBV4-2 and J is TRBJ1-1; 10 bases agree with TRBD1. CDR3 length equals 17 residues. J gave up 3 bases and V 0 bases, and 7 bases lay outside the gene matches. Germline CDR1 and CDR2: LGHNA and YNFKEQ.

This clone has just one count. The V gene is TRBV7-2, the J gene TRBJ2-2; TRBD1 matches at 7 bases. With V trimmed by 5 bases and J by 4 bases, 16 bases remained unmatched. CDR3 length: 18 amino acids. CDR1 is SGHTA and CDR2 is FQGNSA in the germline V gene. CDR3: CASSEGGPNRGPTGELFF. Here the CDR3 DNA reads TGTGCCAGCAGCGAAGGGGGCCCGAATAGGGGGCCCACCGGGGAGCTGTTTTTT.

This rearrangement joins TRBV6-5 to TRBJ1-6, with D unclear. Germline CDR1 reads MNHEY; CDR2 reads SVGAGI. The length of the CDR3 is 11 residues. Trimming cost V 6 bases and J 9 bases, with 6 bases left between them. CDR3 region: CASRGPSPLHF. The CDR3 nucleotides read TGTGCCAGCAGGGGCCCTTCACCCCTCCACTTT.

This chain joins TRBV18 and TRBJ1-1; no definite D call. Trimming removed 6 bases at V and 8 bases at J, with 7 bases between. Looked up from germline, CDR1 is KGHSH and CDR2 is LQKENI. The CDR3 extends over 10 amino acids. CDR3 region: CASSSGEAFF. The CDR3 coding sequence is TGTGCCAGCTCTTCCGGGGAAGCTTTCTTT.

The genes are TRBV6-5 and TRBJ1-6; D might be TRBD1 (6 bases). The CDR3 length is 15 residues. Trimming removed 5 bases at V and 4 bases at J, with 12 bases between. Germline assignment: CDR1 MNHEY and CDR2 SVGAGI. The CDR3 reads CASSRGGMYNSPLHF. The CDR3 DNA is TGTGCCAGCAGTCGGGGGGGCATGTATAATTCACCCCTCCACTTT.

The CDR3 loop reads CASSLSTGGPEKLFF. The DNA for the CDR3 is TGTGCCAGCAGTTTATCGACAGGGGGACCCGAAAAACTGTTTTTT. This chain connects TRBV27 to TRBJ1-4; 9 positions match TRBD1. From germline, CDR1 is MNHEY and CDR2 SMNVEV (reference sequence). Trimming at V came to 0 bases and at J to 8 bases, leaving 4 bases not matched to a gene. The CDR3 has 15 amino acids.

V is TRBV18 and J is TRBJ1-2; a possible D gene is TRBD1 (6 bases). Deletions cut 6 bases from V and 4 bases from J, with 18 bases between. The CDR3 has 15 amino acids. The V gene's germline CDR1 is KGHSH and CDR2 LQKENI. CDR3: CASSQDRTLAYGYTF. The CDR3 DNA reads as TGTGCCAGCTCTCAGGACAGAACCCTGGCCTATGGCTACACCTTC. The whole variable domain, remainder taken from reference TRBV18 and TRBJ1-2, is NAGVMQNPRHLVRRRGQEARLRCSPMKGHSHVYWYRQLPEEGLKFMVYLQKENIIDESGMPKERFSAEFPKEGPSILRIQQVVRGDSAAYFCASSQDRTLAYGYTFGSGTRLTVV.